A selection of T cell receptor beta chains follows, all from one sample in a study of monozygotic twins with inflammatory bowel disease. TCRdb re-called the 5' RACE reads, yielding one record per CDR3 amino acid sequence without DNA. In all, the sample yields hundreds of thousands of distinct CDR3 sequences. Sequenced sample: blood. The receptor source for this set is a human donor with ulcerative colitis or Crohn's disease, or a healthy co-twin of an affected twin (not recorded which). Both conserved end residues are part of each CDR3.

V,J,CDR3
TRBV28,TRBJ2-3,CASSPNGLAGVTDTQYF
TRBV21-1,TRBJ2-6,CASSKEGQKEAGANVLTF
TRBV27,TRBJ2-1,CASSPFGQRSRNEQFF
TRBV4-3,TRBJ2-6,CASSQDSREGSGANVLTF
TRBV19,TRBJ1-1,CASSADRVTEAFF
TRBV20-1,TRBJ2-5,CSARDYKETQYF
TRBV6-1,TRBJ2-1,CASSEAGQGGINEQFF
TRBV12-3/TRBV12-4,TRBJ2-7,CASSSTDKASYEQYF
TRBV12-3/TRBV12-4,TRBJ1-1,CASSLLQPTEAFF
TRBV15,TRBJ2-1,CATSREGEGFEQFF
TRBV7-3,TRBJ2-2,CASSKSDWRDRPTGELFF
TRBV18,TRBJ2-1,CASSPGLAGDEQFF
TRBV29-1,TRBJ2-3,CSVRSGTSTDTQYF
TRBV12-3/TRBV12-4,TRBJ2-5,CASSSRVWARNGVETQYF
TRBV5-1,TRBJ1-2,CASSQPGQEYSGYTF
TRBV14,TRBJ2-5,CASSQTKETQYF
TRBV7-2,TRBJ2-7,CASSLEAAVYEQYF
TRBV25-1,TRBJ2-7,CASSGGTGSTYEQYF
TRBV9,TRBJ2-4,CASSVRGLAKNIQYF
TRBV7-8,TRBJ1-4,CASRGRDSLNEKLFF
TRBV7-9,TRBJ2-3,CASSSQDLTETQYF
TRBV7-2,TRBJ2-7,CASSFKLAGPPYEQYF
TRBV5-1,TRBJ2-7,CASSSGRSGYYEQYF
TRBV12-3/TRBV12-4,TRBJ1-5,CASRPNQGVNQPQHF
TRBV29-1,TRBJ2-2,CSVGQQGGGELFF
TRBV5-4,TRBJ1-2,CASSLSNGIVGYTF
TRBV30,TRBJ2-2,CAWSAGGARNGELFF
TRBV10-3,TRBJ2-2,CATGRAANTGELFF
TRBV6-2/TRBV6-3,TRBJ2-1,CASSYSTGYEQFF
TRBV12-3/TRBV12-4,TRBJ2-7,CASSLTEEGEQYF